Listed below are T cell receptor beta chains from one sample, sequenced in a study of T cell changes during pregnancy in multiple sclerosis. The table came from immunoSEQ multiplex PCR; TCRdb's copy has only in-frame clones and leaves some out. The sample has tens of thousands of clones, 90% to 95% seen once. Sequenced material: CD4+ T cells from peripheral blood mononuclear cells, taken in the third trimester of pregnancy. These receptors were collected from a female donor in good health, enrolled as a control in a pregnancy study. CDR3s include the opening cysteine and the closing phenylalanine or tryptophan. A D gene is named only where the DNA matches it firmly. Clone size is given for some rows only: seen once, a few or many times, or a class if the clone is expanded.

j_call,v_call,clone_size,d_call,cdr3_nt,cdr3_aa
TRBJ2-3,TRBV19,once,TRBD2,TGTGCCAGTAGCCCAAACGGGGGGTTGGCAGATACGCAGTATTTT,CASSPNGGLADTQYF
TRBJ2-5,TRBV5-4,-,TRBD1,TGTGCCAGCAGCCAGGGACAGGGGCGACAAGAGACCCAGTACTTC,CASSQGQGRQETQYF
TRBJ1-1,TRBV27,-,-,TGTGCCAGCAGCCCGGGGGTACAGAACACTGAAGCTTTCTTT,CASSPGVQNTEAFF
TRBJ1-2,TRBV2,-,-,TGTGCCAGCGGACTTACGCGGGCTGGCTACACCTTC,CASGLTRAGYTF
TRBJ2-7,TRBV10-3,-,TRBD1,TGTGCCATCAGTCGGGACAGGGTAGCCGAGCAGTACTTC,CAISRDRVAEQYF
TRBJ1-1,TRBV6-4,few,-,TGTGCCAGCAGAGATAAAACAGGAGTGAACACTGAAGCTTTCTTT,CASRDKTGVNTEAFF
TRBJ1-4,TRBV5-1,-,-,TGCGCCAGCAGCTTGAGGGGTGGAGATGAAAAACTGTTTTTT,CASSLRGGDEKLFF
TRBJ1-1,TRBV6-4,few,-,TGTGCCAGCAGTCTGACAGAGAACACTGAAGCTTTCTTT,CASSLTENTEAFF
TRBJ1-4,TRBV27,-,-,TGTGCCAGCAGGTCTCTTGGGGGCCGGGGTAATGAAAAACTGTTTTTT,CASRSLGGRGNEKLFF
TRBJ2-7,TRBV11-3,-,-,TGTGCCAGCAGCTTTTCAGGAAGCTACGAGCAGTACTTC,CASSFSGSYEQYF
TRBJ1-1,TRBV19,-,TRBD1,TGTGCCAGTAGTACCCATTACAGGGGAACTGAAGCTTTCTTT,CASSTHYRGTEAFF
TRBJ2-1,TRBV25-1,once,-,TGTGCCAGCAGTGACCCCGATCGGGGGTCGACTACCAATGAGCAGTTCTTC,CASSDPDRGSTTNEQFF
TRBJ1-1,TRBV2,-,TRBD1,TGTGCCAGCCACCTAAGAGAAGGGGGCGCTGGTGAAGCTTTCTTT,CASHLREGGAGEAFF
TRBJ2-3,TRBV14,-,-,TGTGCCAGCAGCCAATTTCAAACAGATACGCAGTATTTT,CASSQFQTDTQYF
TRBJ2-2,TRBV2,-,TRBD1,TGTGCCAGCAGCTCGGGACAGGGGGCTACCGGGGAGCTGTTTTTT,CASSSGQGATGELFF
TRBJ2-7,TRBV30,-,TRBD1,TGTGCCTGGAGTGGGGACAGGGCCTACGAGCAGTACTTC,CAWSGDRAYEQYF
TRBJ2-1,TRBV12-5,-,TRBD1,TGTGCTAGTGGCGGGACAGGGGGCTTAGCGGGGGTTAGTTTTGGGTCCTACAATGAGCAGTTCTTC,CASGGTGGLAGVSFGSYNEQFF
TRBJ2-1,TRBV5-1,-,-,TGCGCCAGCAAAGTCAGACTCGATTACAATGAGCAGTTCTTC,CASKVRLDYNEQFF
TRBJ2-3,TRBV10-3,-,-,TGTGCCATCAGTGAGAGGGGATCTAGCACAGATACGCAGTATTTT,CAISERGSSTDTQYF
TRBJ1-1,TRBV18,-,-,TGTGCCAGCTCCCCAGACTACACTGAAGCTTTCTTT,CASSPDYTEAFF
TRBJ2-1,TRBV5-1,-,TRBD2,TGCGCCAGCAGCTTGGCATTAGCGGGGGGGCTTCGGGAGCAGTTCTTC,CASSLALAGGLREQFF
TRBJ1-2,TRBV7-2,-,TRBD1,TGTGCCAGCAGCTTAGGAGGGGGCTGGGGCTATGGCTACACCTTC,CASSLGGGWGYGYTF
TRBJ2-7,TRBV19,-,TRBD1,TGTGCCAGTAGTAGGACAGGGGGGTCCTACGAGCAGTACTTC,CASSRTGGSYEQYF
TRBJ1-1,TRBV5-1,-,TRBD1,TGCGCCAGCAGCGATGGGACAGGGGGAACTGAAGCTTTCTTT,CASSDGTGGTEAFF
TRBJ2-5,TRBV2,-,-,TGTGCCAGCCCTTCCCCGGGACAAATGACCCAGTACTTC,CASPSPGQMTQYF
TRBJ2-3,TRBV5-4,-,-,TGTGCCAGCAGCTTGGACGTCGAGGTAACGGGGGACACAGATACGCAGTATTTT,CASSLDVEVTGDTDTQYF
TRBJ1-6,TRBV6-6,once,TRBD1,TGTGCCAGCAGTTACTCAACAGGGGGGTGGAATTCACCCCTCCACTTT,CASSYSTGGWNSPLHF
TRBJ1-3,TRBV9,-,-,TGTGCCAGCAGCGCCCAGACAGGCCCCTCTGGAAACACCATATATTTT,CASSAQTGPSGNTIYF
TRBJ1-1,TRBV19,-,TRBD1,TGTGCCAGTAGTAACAGGGGTGACACTGAAGCTTTCTTT,CASSNRGDTEAFF
TRBJ2-7,TRBV10-3,-,-,TGTGCCATCAATCGGGGGGCGGACGAGCAGTACTTC,CAINRGADEQYF
TRBJ2-3,TRBV2,-,-,TGTGCCAGCAGTGAACAGAAAAATACGCAGTATTTT,CASSEQKNTQYF
TRBJ2-7,TRBV13,-,TRBD1,TGTGCCAGCAGGATGGAGGGACAGGGACACAGCGAGCAGTACTTC,CASRMEGQGHSEQYF
TRBJ2-3,TRBV5-4,-,-,TGTGCCAGCAGCCTGGGGCTAGTTACAGATACGCAGTATTTT,CASSLGLVTDTQYF
TRBJ1-2,TRBV7-7,-,-,TGTGCTAGCAGCCCCCTTGGCGGGGGGAAAGGTGGCTACACCTTC,CASSPLGGGKGGYTF
TRBJ2-1,TRBV30,-,TRBD2,TGTGCCTGTAAGCGGGGGGGGTATAATGAGCAGTTCTTC,CACKRGGYNEQFF
TRBJ1-6,TRBV4-3,-,-,TGCGCCAGCAGCCAAGAGTGGAGGGACTCACCCCTCCACTTT,CASSQEWRDSPLHF
TRBJ1-5,TRBV19,-,-,TGTGCCAGTAGTCCCCAGCAGGGAGGTCAGCCCCAGCATTTT,CASSPQQGGQPQHF
TRBJ1-5,TRBV7-2,once,-,TGTGCCAGCAGCTTAGCCGGGGGAGGGAGTCAGCCCCAGCATTTT,CASSLAGGGSQPQHF
TRBJ1-2,TRBV6-5,-,TRBD1,TGTGCCAGCAAGGGACAGGGGGCGCCCAGTCGCTACACCTTC,CASKGQGAPSRYTF
TRBJ2-3,TRBV16,-,TRBD2,TGTGCCAGCAGCGACCGGGGGGGCGTACAAGATACGCAGTATTTT,CASSDRGGVQDTQYF
TRBJ2-7,TRBV7-3,-,TRBD2,TGTGCCAGCAGCTTATCGGGACTAGCGGGGGGCAACGAGCAGTACTTC,CASSLSGLAGGNEQYF
TRBJ1-2,TRBV19,-,TRBD1,TGTGCCAGTAGTGCCGGGACAGGGCCCTCGGGAGATGGCTACACCTTC,CASSAGTGPSGDGYTF
TRBJ1-2,TRBV10-3,-,TRBD1,TGTGCCATGTCCGGGACAGGGAATTTGGGCTACACCTTC,CAMSGTGNLGYTF
TRBJ2-1,TRBV7-2,-,-,TGTGCCAGCAGCTTAGGCGTCAAGCGGGTCTTC,CASSLGVKRVF
TRBJ2-7,TRBV6-5,-,-,TGTGCCAGCAGTCGGACAAGGGAATCATACGAGCAGTACTTC,CASSRTRESYEQYF
TRBJ1-1,TRBV25-1,-,-,TGTGCCAGCTTCAGTCACACTGAAGCTTTCTTT,CASFSHTEAFF
TRBJ2-1,TRBV20-1,-,-,TGCAGTGCTAGTGTACAGGGAGATCAGTTCTTC,CSASVQGDQFF
TRBJ1-2,TRBV5-4,-,-,TGTGCCAGCAGCTCACAGGTTTATGGCTACACCTTC,CASSSQVYGYTF
TRBJ1-2,TRBV7-2,-,TRBD1,TGTGCCAGCAGCTTAGCACTATCGACAGGGGCGAACTATGGCTACACCTTC,CASSLALSTGANYGYTF
TRBJ2-6,TRBV29-1,-,-,TGCAGCGTTGAACTGGCCCTCAGCTCTGGGGCCAACGTCCTGACTTTC,CSVELALSSGANVLTF
TRBJ2-1,TRBV4-3,-,-,TGCGCCAGCAGCCAAGAATTGAAAAGGGGGGGATCCTACAATGAGCAGTTCTTC,CASSQELKRGGSYNEQFF
TRBJ2-1,TRBV4-3,-,-,TGCGCCAGCAGCCGCGCCGATGGGGGGGCCTCCTACAATGAGCAGTTCTTC,CASSRADGGASYNEQFF
TRBJ1-1,TRBV21-1,-,-,TGTGCCAGGTTGGGGCAGTACACTGAAGCTTTCTTT,CARLGQYTEAFF
TRBJ1-2,TRBV30,few,TRBD1,TGTGCCTGGAGTGGACAGGGAGTGCTCTATGGCTACACCTTC,CAWSGQGVLYGYTF
TRBJ2-3,TRBV7-8,-,TRBD2,TGTGCCAGCAGCAAAAGACTAGCGGGGGTCGCAGATACGCAGTATTTT,CASSKRLAGVADTQYF
TRBJ1-6,TRBV13,-,-,TGTGCCAGCAGCCCGCGGGGACCCACGGCGGGTTCACCCCTCCACTTT,CASSPRGPTAGSPLHF
TRBJ2-7,TRBV10-3,once,TRBD1,TGTGCCATCAGTGAGTCGACACAGGGGGTTGACGAGCAGTACTTC,CAISESTQGVDEQYF